Listed here is a single T cell receptor (beta chain). Antigen: not known. This sample was taken from a study of shared clonotypes between healthy human individuals. V was clipped by 3 bases and J by 1 base, with 6 bases between them. The CDR3 spans 13 residues. Per the germline V gene, CDR1 is MNHEY and CDR2 is SMNVEV (reference sequence). TCRdb's copy holds only in-frame clones and misses some; the assay was immunoSEQ multiplex PCR. The sample includes 700,000 or so clones, roughly 78% of them seen just once. Study-wide findings and caveats: Limitation of the genetic and exposure-history diversity represented came from the few donors. Shared across a few donors were about 4.6% of the naive CD4 clonotypes.

Among the donors, all were Caucasian adults who lived in Nashville, Tennessee. CD4+ cell separation produced CD45RA+ naive and CD45RA-negative memory subsets. Material for sequencing was memory CD4+ T cells sorted from blood. Subset here: CD45RA-negative fraction. The chain uses TRBV27 and TRBJ1-2; the D is unclear. The source of this sequence is a woman aged 30 to 39 in good health. This CDR3 reads CASSFDGNYGYTF. In nucleotides, the CDR3 is TGTGCCAGCAGTTTCGACGGTAACTATGGCTACACCTTC.